These 7 T cell receptor beta chains came from one sample sequenced in a study of blood T cells in healthy people across ages. Together with a sample-barcoded 5' primer, a J-beta primer mix was included in a second PCR lasting about 7 to 11 cycles. A single record per CDR3 protein comes from TCRdb applying MiXCR to the 5' RACE reads. The repertoire holds about 1,600,000 distinct CDR3 sequences, with approximately 40% as singletons. Sequencing was carried out using blood. The source is a woman between 18 and 29 years old in good health.

V gene TRBV20-1 combines with J gene TRBJ2-3, with a possible D match to TRBD2 (5 bases). With 3 bases removed from V and 0 bases from J, the gap between germline ends came to 7 bases. The CDR3 contains 13 residues. In germline, CDR1 is DFQATT, CDR2 SNEGSKA (reference sequence). CDR3 loop: CSASGISTDTQYF. Written as DNA, the CDR3 is TGCAGTGCTAGCGGGATTAGCACAGATACGCAGTATTTT.

This clonotype was seen more than once but under ten times. The chain employs TRBV6-5 and TRBJ2-1; 10 bases are a match to TRBD2. Unmatched junction bases numbered 6, after V lost 2 bases and J lost 5 bases. The CDR3 sequence is 16 residues long. Germline loops: CDR1 MNHEY, CDR2 SVGAGI. CDR3 region: CASSYLPGTSDNEQFF. In nucleotides, the CDR3 is TGTGCCAGCAGTTACCTGCCCGGGACTAGCGACAATGAGCAGTTCTTC.

This chain joins TRBV27 and TRBJ2-7; 11 positions match TRBD2. The CDR3 is 14 amino acids. The germline CDR1 and CDR2 sequences are MNHEY and SMNVEV (reference sequence). The V segment lost 5 bases and the J segment 6 bases; nucleotides outside the gene matches: 6. Here the CDR3 DNA reads TGTGCCAGCAGTCCACTAGCGGGGGTTGTCGAGCAGTACTTC. The encoded protein is CASSPLAGVVEQYF.

V usage is TRBV6-5 and J usage is TRBJ2-7; a possible D gene is TRBD2 (7 bases). The CDR3 covers 16 residues. V was pared by 5 bases and J by 7 bases, with 24 bases between. CDR1 and CDR2 from the germline V gene are MNHEY and SVGAGI. The CDR3 here is CASSPYNGGRNNEQYF. DNA for the CDR3: TGTGCCAGCAGTCCCTATAACGGGGGGCGTAACAATGAGCAGTACTTC.

The gene calls are TRBV27 and TRBJ1-2; D uncertain. The CDR3 spans 11 residues. CDR1 and CDR2 (germline): MNHEY, SMNVEV (reference sequence). The V gene lost 10 bases and the J gene lost 6 bases, with 12 bases spanning the gap. CDR3 nucleotide sequence: TGTGCCACCGGGTCCTATAATGGCTACACCTTC. Encoded protein: CATGSYNGYTF.

This clonotype was counted at least ten times. The chain links TRBV7-6 to TRBJ2-7; 13 nucleotides agree with TRBD2. The junction had 3 bases not matched to a gene; V was cut back by 5 bases and J by 2 bases. Germline lookup yields CDR1 SGHVS and CDR2 FNYEAQ. The CDR3 has 15 residues. As DNA, the CDR3 is TGTGCCAGCAGCAGGACTAGCGGGAGTCCCTACGAGCAGTACTTC. Its protein is CASSRTSGSPYEQYF.

The rearrangement uses TRBV27 and TRBJ2-7; maybe TRBD2 (6 bases). Looked up from germline, CDR1 is MNHEY and CDR2 is SMNVEV (reference sequence). This CDR3 is built from 18 residues. Trimming cost V 2 bases and J 0 bases, with 20 bases left between them. CDR3 amino acids: CASSLGGMRGPISYEQYF. The CDR3 coding sequence is TGTGCCAGCAGTTTAGGCGGGATGCGGGGCCCGATCTCCTACGAGCAGTACTTC.